This is a list of T cell receptor beta chains from one sample in a study of T cell repertoires in cytomegalovirus infection. Using its own MiXCR run on the reads, TCRdb lists one record per CDR3 protein. The table records around 450,000 distinct CDR3 sequences, about a third of them present only once. The sample consisted of PBMCs. These receptors all come from a human donor in good health (CMV status not recorded). Some clones in this sample may be carry-over from other donors' samples. Each CDR3 is given with its conserved first and last residue. The D gene is left open where the match is weak. Expanded clones get a size class; other rows say once, few or many, or leave the size out.

CDR3 DNA,CDR3 protein,clone size,D gene,V gene,J gene
TGTGCCACCCACCCTACAGCACGGGGGACAGATACGCAGTATTTT,CATHPTARGTDTQYF,NA,NA,TRBV10-3,TRBJ2-3
TGTGCCAGCAGTCCAGGGGGTCAACTAGCGAAAGCCTACGAGCAGTACTTC,CASSPGGQLAKAYEQYF,NA,NA,TRBV12-3/TRBV12-4,TRBJ2-7
TGTGCCAGCACCTTAGAAGTGGGGAACACTGAAGCTTTCTTT,CASTLEVGNTEAFF,NA,NA,TRBV13,TRBJ1-1
TGCGACAGCATCCAAGAATATGTGGGGGTTTCACCCCTCCACTTT,CDSIQEYVGVSPLHF,NA,NA,TRBV4-3,TRBJ1-6
TGTGCCAGCAGCGATCCTACAGGGGGCTTACCCGGGAGCAATCAGCCCCAGCATTTT,CASSDPTGGLPGSNQPQHF,NA,TRBD1,TRBV7-8,TRBJ1-5
TGTGCCAGCAGCCAAGTCACCGGGGACAGAAGTTCACCCCTCCACTTT,CASSQVTGDRSSPLHF,NA,TRBD1,TRBV4-2,TRBJ1-6
TGTGCCAGCAGTCCACAGGGGTATGGCCCTGAAGCTTTCTTT,CASSPQGYGPEAFF,few,TRBD1,TRBV6-5,TRBJ1-1
TGTGCCAGTAGTACGGACGGGTTCCAAAGGGAGCCCCAGCATTTT,CASSTDGFQREPQHF,NA,NA,TRBV19,TRBJ1-5
TGTGCCAGCAGATTAGGGGACAGGCCCTTGGAAACCCTATATTTT,CASRLGDRPLETLYF,NA,TRBD1,TRBV7-2,TRBJ1-3
TGTGCCATCAGTGAGTCGGGCGGGGGGGCCAGCACAGATACGCAGTATTTT,CAISESGGGASTDTQYF,NA,TRBD2,TRBV10-3,TRBJ2-3
TGTGCCAGCAACCCGAAAGGGAGCTCCTACAATGAGCAGTTCTTC,CASNPKGSSYNEQFF,NA,NA,TRBV2,TRBJ2-1
TGTGCCAGCAGTTACTCGAATACAGGGTGGGCTTTCTTT,CASSYSNTGWAFF,NA,NA,TRBV6-5,TRBJ1-1
TGCAGTGCTAGAGATCGGGTCAGGGCCCCAGATACGCAGTATTTT,CSARDRVRAPDTQYF,NA,NA,TRBV20-1,TRBJ2-3
TGCAGCGTGCTCGGGCCGCAAGAGACCCAGTACTTC,CSVLGPQETQYF,NA,NA,TRBV29-1,TRBJ2-5
TGTGCCAGCAGCACGCGACAGTCGGGCACAGATACGCAGTATTTT,CASSTRQSGTDTQYF,few,NA,TRBV5-5,TRBJ2-3
TGTGCCAGCAGCCCCGAGGGCACAGATAAGCAGTATTTT,CASSPEGTDKQYF,NA,NA,TRBV9,TRBJ2-3
TGCGCCAGCAGGGAAACAGGGAGCTCCTATAATTCACCCCTCCACTTT,CASRETGSSYNSPLHF,NA,NA,TRBV10-2,TRBJ1-6
TGTGCCAGCAGTTTATCTTTAACAGGGAATCGGCCCCAGCATTTT,CASSLSLTGNRPQHF,NA,NA,TRBV28,TRBJ1-5
TGTGCCAGCAGCCGGGGGTCGCAAGAGGTATACAATGAGCAGTTCTTC,CASSRGSQEVYNEQFF,few,NA,TRBV7-2,TRBJ2-1
TGTGCCAGTAGTATAAACTTATCCTACGAGCAGTACTTC,CASSINLSYEQYF,NA,NA,TRBV19,TRBJ2-7
TGTGCCAGCAGCACTCCTCTCGACGCTAATACGCAGTATTTT,CASSTPLDANTQYF,many,NA,TRBV7-2,TRBJ2-3
TGTGCCAGCAGCCTACAGGGGACGGATGAAAAACTGTTTTTT,CASSLQGTDEKLFF,many,TRBD1,TRBV7-2,TRBJ1-4
TGTGCCTGGAGTGTAGGTGGGGACCCGAGAGGGGATACGCAGTATTTT,CAWSVGGDPRGDTQYF,NA,NA,TRBV30,TRBJ2-3
TGTGCCAGCAACCCGCGACCGGATACGCAGTATTTT,CASNPRPDTQYF,NA,NA,TRBV2,TRBJ2-3
TGTGCCAGCTCACCAGGGAGGGCCTACGAGCAGTACTTC,CASSPGRAYEQYF,once,TRBD2,TRBV18,TRBJ2-7
TGTGCCAGCAGCCAAGGGCCACAGCCCTATTACAATGAGCAGTTCTTC,CASSQGPQPYYNEQFF,NA,NA,TRBV14,TRBJ2-1
TGTGCCAGCAGCTTTCCAGCTTCAGATACGCAGTATTTT,CASSFPASDTQYF,NA,NA,TRBV5-4,TRBJ2-3
TGTGCCAGCAGCCCTTATCCCGGGCAACAAAATGAGCAGTTCTTC,CASSPYPGQQNEQFF,NA,NA,TRBV7-7,TRBJ2-1
TGTGCCAGCAGTTTCCCGACGGGGCATTACGGATCTGGGGCCAACGTCCTGACTTTC,CASSFPTGHYGSGANVLTF,NA,NA,TRBV28,TRBJ2-6
TGTGCCAGCAGCGGACTAGCGGGGGGCACGCAGACCCAGTACTTC,CASSGLAGGTQTQYF,few,TRBD2,TRBV6-1,TRBJ2-5
TGTGCCAGCGGACAGGGGGGGGTCAGGGGGAATCAGCCCCAGCATTTT,CASGQGGVRGNQPQHF,many,TRBD1,TRBV7-2,TRBJ1-5
TGTGCCAGCAGAAGAACAACCAGTAATTCACCCCTCCACTTT,CASRRTTSNSPLHF,few,NA,TRBV28,TRBJ1-6
TGCGCCAGCAGCCAAATCACTGACTATGGCTACACCTTC,CASSQITDYGYTF,few,NA,TRBV4-1,TRBJ1-2
TGTGCCAGCAGCTCCCGAGATGCAGGCCCCATCCATGGCTACACCTTC,CASSSRDAGPIHGYTF,few,NA,TRBV7-9,TRBJ1-2
TGCAGTGCTAGCTTGCCCGCAGGGGGCTACACCTTC,CSASLPAGGYTF,NA,NA,TRBV20-1,TRBJ1-2
TGTGCCAGCAGCAAAGTACAATACACAGATACGCAGTATTTT,CASSKVQYTDTQYF,many,NA,TRBV12-3/TRBV12-4,TRBJ2-3
TGCGCCAGCAGCCAAAACCCTTCCCCAGATACGCAGTATTTT,CASSQNPSPDTQYF,NA,NA,TRBV4-1,TRBJ2-3
TGTGCCAGCAGTTACACGGACAGGAACACTGAAGCTTTCTTT,CASSYTDRNTEAFF,few,NA,TRBV6-6,TRBJ1-1
TGTGCCAGCAGCTCTGGGACTAGCGGGGGGGCCTCCTCCTACAATGAGCAGTTCTTC,CASSSGTSGGASSYNEQFF,few,TRBD2,TRBV7-6,TRBJ2-1
TGCGCCAGCAGCCTCACTTATTGGGGCGGCCCAAGGACAAACACCATATATTTT,CASSLTYWGGPRTNTIYF,many,NA,TRBV5-1,TRBJ1-3
TGTGCCAGCAGCGACGGACATTATGGCTACACCTTC,CASSDGHYGYTF,many,NA,TRBV7-2,TRBJ1-2
TGTGCCAGTAGTGAGACCCTTTCCTACGAGCAGTACTTC,CASSETLSYEQYF,few,NA,TRBV19,TRBJ2-7
TGTGCCAACCCGGGGGAACTAGCGGGCGGCAACTACGAGCAGTACTTC,CANPGELAGGNYEQYF,NA,TRBD2,TRBV28,TRBJ2-7
TGTGCCAGCAGCGTGGACCCGAGGGCTGGAAACACCATATATTTT,CASSVDPRAGNTIYF,many,NA,TRBV7-8,TRBJ1-3
TGTGCCAGCACCTGGGGAGGGAGATCGTACGAGCAGTACTTC,CASTWGGRSYEQYF,few,TRBD2,TRBV12-3/TRBV12-4,TRBJ2-7
TGTGCCAGCAGAACCCCCGGGGCGAACACTGAAGCTTTCTTT,CASRTPGANTEAFF,NA,NA,TRBV6-5,TRBJ1-1
TGTGCCAGTAGTAAGGGACCGGTTAATTCACCCCTCCACTTT,CASSKGPVNSPLHF,NA,NA,TRBV19,TRBJ1-6
TGCGCCAGCAGTGGAGATCCGGGGTTGGCCTATGGCTACACCTTC,CASSGDPGLAYGYTF,NA,NA,TRBV10-2,TRBJ1-2
TGTGCCAGCAGCTTAGACCTTCCTGAAGCTTTCTTT,CASSLDLPEAFF,few,NA,TRBV7-9,TRBJ1-1
TGCGCCAGCAGCCAAGATCCAGCTAGCGGGGGCACTAGCACAGATACGCAGTATTTT,CASSQDPASGGTSTDTQYF,once,TRBD2,TRBV4-1,TRBJ2-3